The 30 T cell receptor beta chains listed next were all sequenced from one sample in a study of cytomegalovirus exposure and HLA in healthy donors. It was with 60 Vbeta and 13 Jbeta primers that the PCR ran. The repertoire was sequenced with immunoSEQ multiplex PCR; TCRdb's copy has only in-frame clones and lacks some. The sample has fewer than 120,000 clones, more than 70% seen once; the top ten hold over 2.5%. Sequencing input: PBMCs. These receptors were collected from a woman aged 60-70 years in good health and CMV-seropositive.

The sample holds one count of this clone. This chain connects TRBV5-1 to TRBJ1-2; D not certain. Germline loops: CDR1 SGHRS, CDR2 YFSETQ. CDR3 length: 14 residues. V was shortened by 0 bases and J by 3 bases, with 9 bases between the two germline ends. The chain's CDR3 is CASSLGQVYYGYTF. CDR3 nucleotide sequence: TGCGCCAGCAGCTTGGGACAAGTTTACTATGGCTACACCTTC.

The chain carries TRBV5-1 and TRBJ2-3; 7 positions match TRBD2. Germline V gene data show CDR1 as SGHRS and CDR2 as YFSETQ. CDR3 length: 16 residues. The V gene end was trimmed by 0 bases and the J gene end by 5 bases; junction bases not matched to a gene: 9. This chain's CDR3 is CASSLVIAGVVDTQYF. The CDR3 DNA reads TGCGCCAGCAGCTTGGTCATTGCGGGAGTGGTAGATACGCAGTATTTT.

V and J are TRBV27 and TRBJ2-5; TRBD1 matches at 11 bases. CDR1 is MNHEY and CDR2 is SMNVEV in the germline V gene (reference sequence). The CDR3 is 16 amino acids. V gave up 5 bases and J gave up 3 bases; unmatched junction bases: 8. CDR3 protein: CASSQMPGQGEETQYF. DNA for the CDR3: TGTGCCAGCAGTCAAATGCCGGGACAGGGGGAAGAGACCCAGTACTTC.

The V call is TRBV9, the J call TRBJ2-7; D might be TRBD2 (6 bases). Germline lookup yields CDR1 SGDLS and CDR2 YYNGEE. The CDR3 extends over 15 amino acids. The V end lost 0 bases, the J end lost 0 bases, and 10 bases lay between the germline ends. This CDR3 reads CASSVGVSGSYEQYF. The DNA of the CDR3 is TGTGCCAGCAGCGTAGGAGTTAGCGGCTCCTACGAGCAGTACTTC.

V usage is TRBV28 and J usage is TRBJ2-2; perhaps TRBD2 as D (6 bases). The germline V gene has CDR1 MDHEN and CDR2 SYDVKM. CDR3 length: 15 residues. V was clipped by 8 bases and J by 5 bases, with 18 bases between them. The CDR3 is CASQTALGLTGELFF. The CDR3 nucleotides are TGTGCCAGCCAAACCGCATTGGGACTTACCGGGGAGCTGTTTTTT. Full variable domain (remainder filled in from reference TRBV28 and TRBJ2-2): DVKVTQSSRYLVKRTGEKVFLECVQDMDHENMFWYRQDPGLGLRLIYFSYDVKMKEKGDIPEGYSVSREKKERFSLILESASTNQTSMYLCASQTALGLTGELFFGEGSRLTVL.

V usage is TRBV30 and J usage is TRBJ1-2; tentative D call: TRBD1 (6 bases). CDR1 is GTSNPN and CDR2 is SVGIG in the germline V gene (reference sequence). With 4 bases removed from V and 2 bases from J, the gap between germline ends came to 20 bases. The CDR3 consists of 16 residues. The CDR3 reads CAWNRGYRTENYGYTF. As DNA, the CDR3 is TGTGCCTGGAATCGCGGTTACAGGACAGAGAACTATGGCTACACCTTC.

A few counts support this clone. The genes are TRBV10-2 and TRBJ2-5, with 8 bases that match TRBD2. Trimming cost V 4 bases and J 1 base; bases outside gene matches: 8. The germline gives CDR1 WSHSY, CDR2 SAAADI. The CDR3 totals 16 residues. CDR3 sequence: CASSVLAGRAQETQYF. CDR3 DNA sequence: TGCGCCAGCAGTGTCCTGGCCGGGAGGGCCCAAGAGACCCAGTACTTC.

The V call is TRBV6-1, the J call TRBJ2-3; 14 bases are shared with TRBD2. The CDR3 has 15 amino acids. With V trimmed by 7 bases and J by 7 bases, 7 bases remained unmatched. Germline CDR1 MNHNS, CDR2 SASEGT. CDR3 in amino acids: CASTGTSGRWYTQYF. CDR3 bases: TGTGCCAGCACCGGGACTAGCGGGAGATGGTATACGCAGTATTTT.

The chain links TRBV5-1 to TRBJ2-6; 7 bases map to TRBD1. Looked up from germline, CDR1 is SGHRS and CDR2 is YFSETQ. V shed 4 bases, J shed 0 bases, and the junction held 4 bases outside the gene matches. This CDR3 has 16 residues. The CDR3 DNA sequence: TGCGCCAGCAGCACCGGGGACAGCTCTGGGGCCAACGTCCTGACTTTC. Translation: CASSTGDSSGANVLTF.

CDR3 sequence reads: CASSFYYNEQFF. CDR3 nucleotides: TGCGCCAGCAGCTTCTACTACAATGAGCAGTTCTTC. This chain joins TRBV5-1 and TRBJ2-1; D is undetermined. The V end was cut by 2 bases, the J end by 3 bases, with 3 bases between. CDR1 and CDR2 from the germline V gene are SGHRS and YFSETQ. The CDR3 sequence is 12 residues long.

V is TRBV6-5 and J is TRBJ2-5; D is unresolved. Trimming pared 0 bases from V and 1 base from J, leaving 6 bases between. The germline V gene has CDR1 MNHEY and CDR2 SVGAGI. The CDR3 sequence is 14 residues long. CDR3 amino acids: CASSYSQIQETQYF. CDR3 bases: TGTGCCAGCAGTTACTCCCAAATCCAAGAGACCCAGTACTTC.

V usage is TRBV7-9 and J usage is TRBJ1-2; possibly TRBD1 for D (6 bases). Trimming removed 1 base from V and 11 bases from J, with 17 bases in between. Looked up from germline, CDR1 is SEHNR and CDR2 is FQNEAQ (reference sequence). The CDR3 has 14 residues. CDR3 in DNA: TGTGCCAGCAGCTTAGAGGCGGCAGGGGAGCGGTACACCTTC. It yields the protein CASSLEAAGERYTF.

This chain connects TRBV9 to TRBJ1-5; D call uncertain. Germline CDR1 SGDLS, CDR2 YYNGEE. The CDR3 spans 14 residues. V shed 0 bases and J shed 3 bases, with 7 bases lying between them. CDR3 in DNA: TGTGCCAGCAGCGTAGAGGAGGACAATCAGCCCCAGCATTTT. The encoded protein is CASSVEEDNQPQHF.

The rearrangement joins TRBV6-1 to TRBJ2-2, with TRBD2 matching 9 bases. The CDR3 consists of 16 residues. V trimming: 3 bases; J trimming: 6 bases; junction bases outside the gene matches: 8. Germline CDR1 reads MNHNS; CDR2 reads SASEGT. The CDR3 DNA is TGTGCCAGCAGTGACGTAGCGGGAGTCGGGTCCGGGGAGCTGTTTTTT. Translated: CASSDVAGVGSGELFF.

The chain employs TRBV7-9 and TRBJ1-5, with D possibly TRBD1 on 5 matching bases. V was shortened by 1 base and J by 5 bases, with 12 bases between the two germline ends. The CDR3 covers 15 residues. Germline CDR1 reads SEHNR; CDR2 reads FQNEAQ (reference sequence). The CDR3 sequence is CASSLVGGRDQPQHF. The CDR3 bases are TGTGCCAGCAGCTTAGTGGGGGGGAGGGATCAGCCCCAGCATTTT.

The chain links TRBV2 to TRBJ2-1; 10 positions match TRBD1. With 7 bases clipped from V and 5 bases from J, the junction kept 8 bases outside the gene matches. Germline-derived CDR1 and CDR2 are SNHLY and FYNNEI. This CDR3 spans 15 amino acids. DNA of the CDR3: TGTGCCAGCAAATTTAGGGGACAGGGGAACAATGAGCAGTTCTTC. Protein sequence: CASKFRGQGNNEQFF. Based on the CDR3 plus reference TRBV2 and TRBJ2-1, the full variable domain is EPEVTQTPSHQVTQMGQEVILRCVPISNHLYFYWYRQILGQKVEFLVSFYNNEISEKSEIFDDQFSVERPDGSNFTLKIRSTKLEDSAMYFCASKFRGQGNNEQFFGPGTRLTVL.

The chain combines TRBV18 with TRBJ1-1; perhaps TRBD1 as D (6 bases). The CDR3 consists of 15 residues. Per the germline V gene, CDR1 is KGHSH and CDR2 is LQKENI. V gave up 2 bases and J gave up 4 bases, with 14 bases separating them. The CDR3 coding sequence is TGTGCCAGCTCACCAATCTCGGGACATACCACTGAAGCTTTCTTT. Amino acid sequence: CASSPISGHTTEAFF.

The chain combines TRBV9 with TRBJ2-3; D gene uncertain. V was clipped by 3 bases and J by 5 bases, with 16 bases between them. The CDR3 covers 15 residues. The germline V gene encodes CDR1 SGDLS and CDR2 YYNGEE. The chain's CDR3 is CASSDSLNSQDTQYF. CDR3 DNA: TGTGCCAGCAGCGATTCACTCAACAGTCAAGATACGCAGTATTTT.

This chain links TRBV27 with TRBJ2-7; 8 bases fit TRBD2. The V segment lost 7 bases and the J segment 3 bases; nucleotides outside the gene matches: 17. Germline loops: CDR1 MNHEY, CDR2 SMNVEV (reference sequence). The CDR3 extends over 17 amino acids. The CDR3 DNA follows: TGTGCCAGCAATTCGGGAGGGAGGAGCCCAACTTTCTACGAGCAGTACTTC. Protein product: CASNSGGRSPTFYEQYF.

Only a few counts were recorded for this clone. V usage is TRBV5-4 and J usage is TRBJ1-4, with D maybe TRBD1 (6 bases). Per germline, CDR1 SGHNT and CDR2 YYREEE (reference sequence). The CDR3 is made up of 14 amino acids. Trimming cost V 1 base and J 8 bases, with 12 bases left between them. The CDR3 region has the DNA TGTGCCAGCAGCTTGCACGCAGGGGTGGAAAAACTGTTTTTT. It codes for CASSLHAGVEKLFF.

This clone was picked up one time. This chain connects TRBV5-1 to TRBJ1-2; 8 bases are a match to TRBD1. The CDR3 is 15 amino acids. Germline V gene sequence: CDR1 SGHRS, CDR2 YFSETQ. The trim removed 4 bases at V and 1 base at J, leaving 6 bases unmatched. The CDR3: CASSPRGPNNYGYTF. The CDR3 DNA reads TGCGCCAGCAGCCCCAGGGGGCCTAATAACTATGGCTACACCTTC.

The CDR3 DNA sequence: TGTGCCAGCAGCTTAATCCGGAACAGGGGTTCCTACGAGCAGTACTTC. Its protein is CASSLIRNRGSYEQYF. The V and J genes are TRBV7-9 and TRBJ2-7; 7 bases are shared with TRBD1. CDR1 SEHNR and CDR2 FQNEAQ come from the germline V gene (reference sequence). V trimming: 2 bases; J trimming: 1 base; junction bases outside the gene matches: 8. This CDR3 comprises 16 residues.

The gene calls are TRBV2 and TRBJ2-7; D is possibly TRBD1 (6 bases). The CDR3 is made up of 15 amino acids. Per germline, CDR1 SNHLY and CDR2 FYNNEI. The V gene lost 7 bases and the J gene lost 3 bases, with 19 bases spanning the gap. CDR3 region: CASIDLTGFLYEQYF. CDR3 sequence (DNA): TGTGCCAGCATCGACCTGACAGGTTTCCTCTACGAGCAGTACTTC.

The chain couples TRBV6-6 to TRBJ1-1; D ambiguous. The CDR3 has 12 amino acids. The germline V and J ends were trimmed by 5 bases and 1 base, with 5 bases remaining between them. Germline CDR1 and CDR2: MNHNY and SVGAGI (reference sequence). The CDR3 protein is CASSPKNTEAFF. For the CDR3, the DNA is TGTGCCAGCAGTCCCAAGAACACTGAAGCTTTCTTT.

The chain carries TRBV11-2 and TRBJ2-5, with unresolved D. The CDR3 spans 15 residues. Trimming left V 5 bases short and J 7 bases short, with 20 bases between. The germline V gene has CDR1 SGHAT and CDR2 FQNNGV. The CDR3 coding sequence is TGTGCCAGCAGCACCCCCAGGTTAGGTTTGGGGACCCAGTACTTC. Translated: CASSTPRLGLGTQYF.

The V gene is TRBV5-8, the J gene TRBJ2-2, with D possibly matching TRBD1 (5 bases). Germline-derived CDR1 and CDR2 are SGHTS and YDEGEE. The V end was cut by 2 bases, the J end by 5 bases, with 16 bases between. There are 16 residues in the CDR3. For the CDR3, the DNA is TGTGCCAGCAGCTTCGCCCCGCAGGGTTGGACCGGGGAGCTGTTTTTT. Translating it yields CASSFAPQGWTGELFF.

The V gene is TRBV5-5, the J gene TRBJ1-5; D might be TRBD1 (5 bases). This CDR3 comprises 16 residues. V was cut by 4 bases and J by 8 bases, with 22 bases left in between. CDR1 SGHKS and CDR2 YYEKEE come from the germline V gene (reference sequence). The CDR3 loop is CASSPAQGGGTKPQHF. DNA for the CDR3: TGTGCCAGCAGCCCGGCCCAGGGTGGGGGGACGAAGCCCCAGCATTTT.

The gene calls are TRBV19 and TRBJ1-2; 7 bases align to TRBD1. The CDR3 is made up of 15 amino acids. The J segment lost 4 bases and the V segment lost 4 bases, leaving 9 bases of the junction unmatched. Per germline, CDR1 LNHDA and CDR2 SQIVND (reference sequence). CDR3 DNA: TGTGCCAGTAGTACGACAGGGTGGTCAGGCTATGGCTACACCTTC. It translates to CASSTTGWSGYGYTF.

The V gene is TRBV28, the J gene TRBJ2-2; maybe TRBD1 (6 bases). Trimming removed 5 bases at V and 4 bases at J, with 11 bases between. This CDR3 is built from 14 residues. Germline V gene data show CDR1 as MDHEN and CDR2 as SYDVKM. CDR3 amino acids: CASSPRGPTGELFF. The CDR3, as DNA: TGTGCCAGCAGTCCCAGGGGCCCCACCGGGGAGCTGTTTTTT.

V is TRBV4-1 and J is TRBJ1-2; a possible D gene is TRBD1 (5 bases). The CDR3 extends over 16 amino acids. With 5 bases removed from V and 5 bases from J, the gap between germline ends came to 21 bases. Germline V lookup: CDR1 MGHRA, CDR2 YSYEKL. The chain's CDR3 is CASSSVGGHPRYGYTF. The CDR3 DNA sequence: TGCGCCAGCAGCTCTGTCGGGGGTCACCCTAGGTATGGCTACACCTTC.